Listed here is a single T cell receptor beta chain. Its antigen is unidentified. The sample belongs to a study of shared clonotypes between healthy human individuals. Study conclusions and caveats: Naive CD4 clonotypes were shared across several donors at roughly 5%. Despite large depth, sorted-subset datasets appeared incompletely sequenced.

The V end was cut by 6 bases, the J end by 4 bases, with 15 bases between. The CDR3 has 14 residues. Germline CDR1 MNHEY, CDR2 SVGAGI. Everyone who donated was a Caucasian adult who lived in Nashville, Tennessee. It was into CD45RA+ naive and CD45RA-negative memory subsets that the CD4+ cells were split. Using immunoSEQ multiplex PCR, the repertoire was profiled, and TCRdb retains in-frame clones only, with some absent. This table has approximately 2,300,000 clones, roughly 90% appearing once. The sample comprised naive CD4+ T cells from PBMCs. Indicated subset: CD45RA+ positively selected. The receptor's source is a man aged 18 to 35 in good health. Some clones in this sample may be carry-over from other donors' samples. V usage is TRBV6-5 and J usage is TRBJ1-1, with a weak D call TRBD1 (5 bases). CDR3 bases: TGTGCCAGCAGCCCATCGGGGGTTGGCACTGAAGCTTTCTTT. The encoded protein is CASSPSGVGTEAFF.